Shown below are 5 T cell receptor beta chains from a single sample sequenced in a study of T cell responses to AZD1222 COVID-19 vaccine. The data were produced by immunoSEQ multiplex PCR, yet TCRdb's version contains in-frame clones alone and is incomplete. The top ten clones hold about 27% of a sample with around 120,000 clones, about 88% of them seen once. Sequencing used peripheral blood, obtained on day 0 of AZD1222 vaccination. The receptor set was obtained from an adult in good health.

The chain combines TRBV3-1 (or the pseudogene TRBV3-2) with TRBJ2-5, with 10 bases identical to TRBD2. Germline trimming cut 4 bases from V and 1 base from J; bases unmatched to any gene: 6. This CDR3 has 16 residues. CDR1 is LGHDT and CDR2 is YNNKEL in the germline V gene (reference sequence). Written as DNA, the CDR3 is TGTGCCAGCAGCCCCTCGACTAGCGGGCCCCAAGAGACCCAGTACTTC. Its translation: CASSPSTSGPQETQYF.

This clone was recorded only once. The chain has TRBV6-5 and TRBJ2-3, with D possibly called TRBD1 or TRBD2 (5 bases each). Germline V gene data show CDR1 as MNHEY and CDR2 as SVGAGI. Trimming removed 6 bases from V and 4 bases from J, with 17 bases in between. The CDR3 spans 15 residues. As DNA, the CDR3 is TGTGCCAGCAGCGTACGGGGCCTCTTGTCAGATACGCAGTATTTT. The encoded protein is CASSVRGLLSDTQYF.

The chain has TRBV5-1 and TRBJ2-7; D perhaps matches TRBD1 (5 bases). Germline V gives CDR1 SGHRS, CDR2 YFSETQ. The CDR3 extends over 15 amino acids. The V and J ends lost 0 bases and 0 bases respectively, with 10 bases between them. The CDR3, as DNA: TGCGCCAGCAGCTTGGAGCCACAGGCCTCCTACGAGCAGTACTTC. This gives the protein CASSLEPQASYEQYF.

The rearrangement uses TRBV27 and TRBJ1-1, with TRBD1 as a possible D gene (6 bases). CDR1 and CDR2 (germline): MNHEY, SMNVEV (reference sequence). The CDR3 contains 15 residues. Trimming took 5 bases from V and 0 from J, leaving 13 bases between them. The CDR3 sequence is CASSPWTDLNTEAFF. In nucleotides, the CDR3 is TGTGCCAGCAGTCCTTGGACAGATTTGAACACTGAAGCTTTCTTT.

V usage is TRBV5-1 and J usage is TRBJ2-3; TRBD1 agrees at 8 bases. The CDR3 has 18 residues. CDR1 SGHRS and CDR2 YFSETQ come from the germline V gene. V was clipped by 1 base and J by 6 bases; unmatched bases: 16. The CDR3 nucleotides read TGCGCCAGCAGCTTGACAGCGGTGGGGCAGGGGGCTTCGGATACGCAGTATTTT. It translates to CASSLTAVGQGASDTQYF.